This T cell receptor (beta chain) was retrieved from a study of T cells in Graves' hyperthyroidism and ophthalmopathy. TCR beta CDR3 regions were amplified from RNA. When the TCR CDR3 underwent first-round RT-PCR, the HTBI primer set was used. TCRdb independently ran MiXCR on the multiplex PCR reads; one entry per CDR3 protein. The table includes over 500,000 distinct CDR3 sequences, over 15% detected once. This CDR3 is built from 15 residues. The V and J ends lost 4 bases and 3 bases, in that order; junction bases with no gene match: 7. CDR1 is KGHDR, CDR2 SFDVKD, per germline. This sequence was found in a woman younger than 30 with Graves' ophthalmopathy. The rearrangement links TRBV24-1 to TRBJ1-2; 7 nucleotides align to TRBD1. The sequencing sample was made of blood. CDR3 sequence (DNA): TGTGCCACCAGTGACACCCAGGGGGACGACTATGGCTACACCTTC. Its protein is CATSDTQGDDYGYTF.